The rows below give T cell receptor beta chains drawn from one sample of a study of shared clonotypes between healthy human individuals. Sequencing used immunoSEQ multiplex PCR; TCRdb keeps in-frame clones, though not all of them. The repertoire holds approximately 980,000 clones, with more than 75% as singletons. The sample was memory CD4+ T cells sorted from blood. These receptors all stem from a man between 18 and 29 years old in good health. Each CDR3 is given with its conserved first and last residue. A D gene is named only where the DNA matches it firmly. The listing skips clone size in some rows; elsewhere it reads once, few, many or a size class.

few,TRBV29-1,TRBJ2-3,NA,CSVPRGAAVTDTQYF,TGCAGCGTTCCAAGGGGGGCTGCGGTCACAGATACGCAGTATTTT
NA,TRBV30,TRBJ1-2,NA,CARKWGRNYGYTF,TGTGCCAGAAAATGGGGACGGAACTATGGCTACACCTTC
NA,TRBV29-1,TRBJ2-4,NA,CSILGGAKNIQYF,TGCAGCATACTTGGGGGAGCCAAAAACATTCAGTACTTC
NA,TRBV19,TRBJ1-1,TRBD1,CASSTDRGTEAFF,TGTGCCAGTAGTACCGACAGGGGTACTGAAGCTTTCTTT
NA,TRBV7-2,TRBJ2-7,TRBD1,CASSSGTGRYEQYF,TGTGCCAGCAGCTCCGGGACAGGGAGGTACGAGCAGTACTTC
NA,TRBV18,TRBJ1-4,NA,CASSPTAATNEKLFF,TGTGCCAGCTCACCAACGGCGGCAACTAATGAAAAACTGTTTTTT
NA,TRBV5-1,TRBJ2-1,TRBD2,CASSSLAGGYNEQFF,TGCGCCAGCAGCTCACTAGCGGGGGGCTACAATGAGCAGTTCTTC
NA,TRBV30,TRBJ2-2,TRBD2,CAWAGGLNTGELFF,TGTGCCTGGGCGGGGGGATTAAACACCGGGGAGCTGTTTTTT
NA,TRBV7-6,TRBJ2-1,TRBD1,CASSLAQGAIGEQFF,TGTGCCAGCAGCTTAGCACAGGGGGCGATAGGTGAGCAGTTCTTC
NA,TRBV6-1,TRBJ1-2,NA,CASSDRVDGYTF,TGTGCCAGCAGTGACAGGGTGGATGGCTACACCTTC
NA,TRBV5-1,TRBJ2-5,NA,CASSLSHVQETQYF,TGCGCCAGCAGCTTGTCGCACGTCCAAGAGACCCAGTACTTC
NA,TRBV5-1,TRBJ2-7,TRBD1,CASSLGQGAPVEQYF,TGCGCCAGCAGCTTGGGTCAGGGGGCGCCTGTCGAGCAGTACTTC
NA,TRBV5-1,TRBJ1-6,NA,CASSTRRREGDNSPLHF,TGCGCCAGCAGCACCCGACGGCGGGAGGGGGATAATTCACCCCTCCACTTT
NA,TRBV30,TRBJ2-5,NA,CAWSVDLAKQETQYF,TGTGCCTGGAGTGTAGACCTAGCGAAGCAAGAGACCCAGTACTTC
NA,TRBV5-1,TRBJ2-7,TRBD1,CASSGPGTGAYEQYF,TGCGCCAGCAGCGGGCCCGGGACAGGGGCCTACGAGCAGTACTTC
NA,TRBV20-1,TRBJ2-5,NA,CSATSEETQYF,TGCAGTGCAACTAGTGAGGAGACCCAGTACTTC
NA,TRBV9,TRBJ2-7,TRBD2,CASSVGIGLAGSSYEQYF,TGTGCCAGCAGCGTAGGAATCGGACTAGCGGGGAGCTCCTACGAGCAGTACTTC
NA,TRBV9,TRBJ1-3,NA,CASSVAPGTGNTIYF,TGTGCCAGCAGCGTAGCGCCAGGGACAGGAAACACCATATATTTT
once,TRBV29-1,TRBJ1-2,TRBD1,CSVIPTGEVYIGYTF,TGCAGCGTTATTCCGACAGGGGAGGTTTATATTGGCTACACCTTC
NA,TRBV5-6,TRBJ2-7,NA,CASSFGRDEQYF,TGTGCCAGCAGCTTCGGTCGGGACGAGCAGTACTTC
many,TRBV2,TRBJ2-2,NA,CASSLNLNTGELFF,TGTGCCAGCAGTCTCAATCTGAACACCGGGGAGCTGTTTTTT
once,TRBV4-2,TRBJ2-5,NA,CASSPGARQTQYF,TGTGCCAGCAGCCCCGGGGCTCGTCAGACCCAGTACTTC
NA,TRBV19,TRBJ1-6,TRBD1,CASSTRTGEVGSPLHF,TGTGCCAGTAGTACCCGGACAGGGGAAGTAGGTTCACCCCTCCACTTT
NA,TRBV6-5,TRBJ1-1,NA,CASSYGLPATEAFF,TGTGCCAGCAGTTACGGTTTACCGGCCACTGAAGCTTTCTTT
NA,TRBV2,TRBJ2-1,NA,CASRPTTYNEQFF,TGTGCCAGCCGTCCTACTACCTACAATGAGCAGTTCTTC
few,TRBV28,TRBJ1-1,NA,CASSLGFGAFF,TGTGCCAGCAGTTTAGGGTTCGGAGCTTTCTTT
NA,TRBV6-4,TRBJ2-2,NA,CASRDINTGELFF,TGTGCCAGTCGGGACATTAACACCGGGGAGCTGTTTTTT
NA,TRBV28,TRBJ2-7,NA,CASSLVARGEYEQYF,TGTGCCAGCAGTTTAGTGGCCAGGGGCGAGTACGAGCAGTACTTC
NA,TRBV30,TRBJ1-2,NA,CAWSPTGSSGYTF,TGTGCCTGGAGTCCTACAGGGTCTTCAGGCTACACCTTC
once,TRBV5-1,TRBJ2-7,TRBD1,CASSSTDRGEQYF,TGCGCCAGCAGCTCTACGGACAGGGGAGAGCAGTACTTC
once,TRBV10-3,TRBJ2-5,NA,CAISGGTQETQYF,TGTGCCATCAGTGGAGGCACCCAAGAGACCCAGTACTTC
few,TRBV19,TRBJ2-6,NA,CASSIVGDSGANVLTF,TGTGCCAGTAGTATCGTTGGGGACTCTGGGGCCAACGTCCTGACTTTC
NA,TRBV4-1,TRBJ2-4,TRBD2,CASSHGLAGSGGNIQYF,TGCGCCAGCAGCCACGGACTAGCGGGCTCTGGTGGAAACATTCAGTACTTC
NA,TRBV7-9,TRBJ1-3,NA,CASSRELSSGNTIYF,TGTGCCAGCAGCCGAGAGCTTAGCTCTGGAAACACCATATATTTT
NA,TRBV11-2,TRBJ2-3,TRBD2,CASSLDPGLAGGVDTQYF,TGTGCCAGCAGCTTAGATCCGGGACTAGCGGGAGGAGTAGATACGCAGTATTTT
NA,TRBV25-1,TRBJ2-2,TRBD2,CASSRLAGVSNTGELFF,TGTGCCAGCAGTCGGCTAGCGGGGGTCTCGAACACCGGGGAGCTGTTTTTT
NA,TRBV7-9,TRBJ2-3,NA,CASSFPVVGTDTQYF,TGTGCCAGCAGCTTCCCCGTGGTGGGCACAGATACGCAGTATTTT
NA,TRBV6-1,TRBJ2-7,NA,CASSDYEPGRYEQYF,TGTGCCAGCAGTGATTACGAACCTGGCCGATACGAGCAGTACTTC
NA,TRBV6-5,TRBJ2-7,NA,CASRVASSSYEQYF,TGTGCCAGCAGGGTAGCGAGTTCCTCCTACGAGCAGTACTTC
many,TRBV7-8,TRBJ1-1,NA,CASSFGQINTEAFF,TGTGCCAGCAGCTTCGGACAGATTAACACTGAAGCTTTCTTT
NA,TRBV7-2,TRBJ2-7,NA,CASSLGLGRRGYEQYF,TGTGCCAGCAGCTTAGGGTTGGGGAGGCGGGGATACGAGCAGTACTTC
NA,TRBV6-1,TRBJ2-6,TRBD1,CASSGGTVFSGANVLTF,TGTGCCAGCAGTGGTGGGACAGTCTTCTCTGGGGCCAACGTCCTGACTTTC
once,TRBV6-6,TRBJ2-7,NA,CASSYGFTWGYEQYF,TGTGCCAGCAGTTACGGATTCACCTGGGGTTACGAGCAGTACTTC
NA,TRBV6-5,TRBJ1-2,NA,CASSYLSGEGNTF,TGTGCCAGCAGTTACCTATCAGGGGAAGGTAACACCTTC
NA,TRBV18,TRBJ1-1,NA,CASSPTVAEAFF,TGTGCCAGCTCACCAACAGTCGCTGAAGCTTTCTTT
NA,TRBV30,TRBJ2-3,TRBD2,CAWTYPGLAGGSDTQYF,TGTGCCTGGACTTATCCGGGACTAGCGGGAGGGTCAGATACGCAGTATTTT
once,TRBV29-1,TRBJ1-2,NA,CSVTGNGGYTF,TGCAGCGTTACAGGGAACGGGGGCTACACCTTC
NA,TRBV2,TRBJ2-1,TRBD1,CASSSRDSSYNEQFF,TGTGCCAGCAGTTCCCGGGACAGCTCCTACAATGAGCAGTTCTTC
NA,TRBV29-1,TRBJ2-7,TRBD1,CSVGTGGEQYF,TGCAGCGTTGGAACAGGGGGAGAGCAGTACTTC
NA,TRBV5-1,TRBJ1-2,NA,CASSLALLGSYGYTF,TGCGCCAGCAGCTTGGCCCTTCTGGGGTCCTATGGCTACACCTTC
NA,TRBV6-1,TRBJ2-5,TRBD2,CASSDGLAGGEETQYF,TGTGCCAGCAGTGACGGACTAGCGGGGGGAGAAGAGACCCAGTACTTC